This is a list of T cell receptor beta chains from one sample in a study of human T cells and chemical hapten exposure. Each CDR3 protein gets one entry after TCRdb re-called the RACE reads with MiXCR. Among some 70,000 distinct CDR3 sequences listed, over 9% were seen once. Sequencing was performed on whole blood, taken in connection with sensitization to the hapten diphenylcyclopropenone (DPC). The origin of the receptors is a woman between 50 and 59 years old with alopecia areata. Some clones in this sample may be carry-over from other donors' samples. Both conserved end residues are part of each CDR3.

v_call cdr3_aa
TRBV19 CASSSPKDWNTGELFF
TRBV20-1 CSAGELGNVVGEQFF
TRBV6-2/TRBV6-3 CASTSQAAETQYF
TRBV11-2 CASSLTPGRGSNQPQHF
TRBV5-1 CASSLEWQGDEQYF
TRBV18 CASSADLNEKLFF
TRBV10-3 CAISGSGGNQPQHF
TRBV24-1 CATSDATGTFSNQPQHF
TRBV18 CASSPNRDMPQHF
TRBV7-9 CASSYAAGTRGRELFF
TRBV10-3 CAIREGLGGDGYTF
TRBV6-2/TRBV6-3 CASRSSGRLSYEQYF
TRBV20-1 CSAWRSRDEQFF
TRBV5-1 CASSLIGEPYNEQFF
TRBV30 CASKGAGANYGYTF
TRBV30 CAWSVLGNSEAFF
TRBV20-1 CSAKGGQAYNEQFF
TRBV29-1 CSVEVGNYGYTF
TRBV18 CASSPAGTNTEAFF
TRBV29-1 CSVRVGAETQYF
TRBV5-1 CASSSLVGETQYF
TRBV24-1 CATSDPQGSGYGYTF
TRBV4-1 CASSQEIPGRTEAFF
TRBV3-1 CASSRNRVRGETQYF
TRBV5-1 CASTPLGGRGYTF
TRBV5-1 CASSFRHGGDTQYF
TRBV10-3 CAISELVYNEQFF
TRBV20-1 CSAKRTATSTDTQYF
TRBV20-1 CSARGRVSEQFF
TRBV11-3 CASSLDRFTEAFF
TRBV11-2 CASSWGAYEQYF
TRBV29-1 CSVGDGVYQPQHF
TRBV18 CASSPLGSPYEQYF
TRBV7-6 CASSLAQGGLQFF
TRBV7-2 CASSLESYNSPLHF
TRBV7-8 CASTKGRQGGEQFF
TRBV12-2 CASRLGLAGGNSPLHF
TRBV11-2 CASSRGTSGRLTGNEQFF